This T cell receptor (beta chain) was identified in a study of response to subunit inactivated influenza vaccine. Trimming shortened V by 5 bases and J by 0 bases, and 14 bases separated the two germline ends. The CDR3 length is 16 residues. The germline V gene has CDR1 SGHVS and CDR2 FNYEAQ. MiXCR was run by TCRdb on the RT-PCR reads, yielding one entry per CDR3 protein. The sample has 250,000 to 350,000 distinct CDR3 sequences; 20% to 25% are singletons. General study results and limits: Authors suggested that a seasonal influenza vaccination recruits few new T cells each time.

In its sample, this clonotype was seen a few times. What it binds is not known. The receptor comes from a man in his fifties or sixties who received an inactivated influenza vaccine. This rearrangement joins TRBV7-6 to TRBJ1-3, with a weak D call TRBD1 (6 bases). The input for sequencing was PBMCs from blood, taken less than 22 months after vaccination. In nucleotides, the CDR3 is TGTGCCAGCAGCCCCCAGACAGGTGCCTCTGGAAACACCATATATTTT. It yields the protein CASSPQTGASGNTIYF.